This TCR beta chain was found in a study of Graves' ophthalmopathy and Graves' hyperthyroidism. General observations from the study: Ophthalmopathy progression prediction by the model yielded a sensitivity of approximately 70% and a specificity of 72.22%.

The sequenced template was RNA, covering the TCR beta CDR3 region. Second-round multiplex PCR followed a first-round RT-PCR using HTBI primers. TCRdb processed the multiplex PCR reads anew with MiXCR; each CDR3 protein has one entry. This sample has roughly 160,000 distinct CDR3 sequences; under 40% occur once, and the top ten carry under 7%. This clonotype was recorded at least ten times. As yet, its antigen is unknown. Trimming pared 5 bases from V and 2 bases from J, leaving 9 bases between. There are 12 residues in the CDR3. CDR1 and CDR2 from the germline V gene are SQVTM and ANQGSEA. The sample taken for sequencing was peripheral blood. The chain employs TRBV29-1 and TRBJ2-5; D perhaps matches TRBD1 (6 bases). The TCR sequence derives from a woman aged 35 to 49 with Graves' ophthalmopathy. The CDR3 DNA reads TGCAGCGTTCTCGACAGGCAAGAGACCCAGTACTTC. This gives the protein CSVLDRQETQYF.